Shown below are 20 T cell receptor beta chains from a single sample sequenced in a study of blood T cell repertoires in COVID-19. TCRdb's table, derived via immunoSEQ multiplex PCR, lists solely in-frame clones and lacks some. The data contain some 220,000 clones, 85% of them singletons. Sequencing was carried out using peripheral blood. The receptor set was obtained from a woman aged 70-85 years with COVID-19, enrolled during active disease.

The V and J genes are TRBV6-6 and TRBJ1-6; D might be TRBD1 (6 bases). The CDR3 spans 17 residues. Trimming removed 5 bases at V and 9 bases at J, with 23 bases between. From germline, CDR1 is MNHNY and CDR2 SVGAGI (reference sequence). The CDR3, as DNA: TGTGCCAGCAGTCCCTCCCCTCGGACAGCGTTCCTTTCACCCCTCCACTTT. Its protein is CASSPSPRTAFLSPLHF.

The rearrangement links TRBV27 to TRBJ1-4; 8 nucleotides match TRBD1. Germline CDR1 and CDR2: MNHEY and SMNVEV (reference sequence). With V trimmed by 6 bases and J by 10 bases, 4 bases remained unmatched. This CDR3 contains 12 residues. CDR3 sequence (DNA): TGTGCCAGCAGACCTGACAGGGGAAAACTGTTTTTT. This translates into CASRPDRGKLFF.

CDR3 nucleotides: TGTGCCAGCAGCCTGACAGGTCATCGCCAAGAGACCCAGTACTTC. This encodes CASSLTGHRQETQYF. V gene TRBV5-8 combines with J gene TRBJ2-5; tentative D call: TRBD1 (6 bases). Germline V lookup: CDR1 SGHTS, CDR2 YDEGEE. The CDR3 is 15 amino acids. V lost 4 bases and J 1 base, leaving 14 bases between the germline ends.

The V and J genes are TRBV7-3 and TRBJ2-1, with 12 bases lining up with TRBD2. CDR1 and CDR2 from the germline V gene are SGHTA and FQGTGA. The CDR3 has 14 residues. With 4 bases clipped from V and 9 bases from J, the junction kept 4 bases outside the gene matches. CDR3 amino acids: CASSSTSGGGEQFF. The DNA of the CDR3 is TGTGCCAGCAGCTCGACTAGCGGGGGCGGTGAGCAGTTCTTC.

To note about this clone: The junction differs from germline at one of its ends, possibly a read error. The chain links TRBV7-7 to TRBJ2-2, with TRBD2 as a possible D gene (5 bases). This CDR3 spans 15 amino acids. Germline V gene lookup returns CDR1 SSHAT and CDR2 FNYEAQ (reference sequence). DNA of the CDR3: TGTGCTAGCAGCTTAGGTGGGAGGAACACCGGGGAGCTGTTTTTT. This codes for CASSLGGRNTGELFF.

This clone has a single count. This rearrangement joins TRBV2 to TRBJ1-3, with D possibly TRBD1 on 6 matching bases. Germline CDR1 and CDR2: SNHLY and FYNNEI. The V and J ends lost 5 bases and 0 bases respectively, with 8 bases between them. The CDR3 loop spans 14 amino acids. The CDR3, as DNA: TGTGCCAGCAGTACAGGGTACTCTGGAAACACCATATATTTT. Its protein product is CASSTGYSGNTIYF. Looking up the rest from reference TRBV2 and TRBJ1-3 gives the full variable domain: EPEVTQTPSHQVTQMGQEVILRCVPISNHLYFYWYRQILGQKVEFLVSFYNNEISEKSEIFDDQFSVERPDGSNFTLKIRSTKLEDSAMYFCASSTGYSGNTIYFGEGSWLTVV.

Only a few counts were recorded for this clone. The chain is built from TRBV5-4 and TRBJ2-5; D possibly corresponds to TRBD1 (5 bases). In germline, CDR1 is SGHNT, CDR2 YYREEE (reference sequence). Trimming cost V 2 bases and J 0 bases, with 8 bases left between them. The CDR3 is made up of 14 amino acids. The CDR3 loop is CASSLRQYQETQYF. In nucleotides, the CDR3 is TGTGCCAGCAGCTTAAGACAGTACCAAGAGACCCAGTACTTC. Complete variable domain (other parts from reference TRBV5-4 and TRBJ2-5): ETGVTQSPTHLIKTRGQQVTLRCSSQSGHNTVSWYQQALGQGPQFIFQYYREEENGRGNFPPRFSGLQFPNYSSELNVNALELDDSALYLCASSLRQYQETQYFGPGTRLLVL.

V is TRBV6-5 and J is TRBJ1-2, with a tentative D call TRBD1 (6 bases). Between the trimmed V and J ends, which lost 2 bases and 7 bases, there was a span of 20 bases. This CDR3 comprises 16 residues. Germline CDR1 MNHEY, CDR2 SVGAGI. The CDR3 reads CASSYGAAGAIGGYTF. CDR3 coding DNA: TGTGCCAGCAGTTACGGGGCTGCAGGGGCGATAGGTGGCTACACCTTC.

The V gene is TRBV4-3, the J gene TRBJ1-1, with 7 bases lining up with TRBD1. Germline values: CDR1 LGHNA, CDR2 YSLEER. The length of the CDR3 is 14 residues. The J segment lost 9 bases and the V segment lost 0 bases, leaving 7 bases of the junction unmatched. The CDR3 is CASSQDAGQEQAFF. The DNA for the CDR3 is TGCGCCAGCAGCCAAGATGCCGGACAGGAGCAAGCTTTCTTT.

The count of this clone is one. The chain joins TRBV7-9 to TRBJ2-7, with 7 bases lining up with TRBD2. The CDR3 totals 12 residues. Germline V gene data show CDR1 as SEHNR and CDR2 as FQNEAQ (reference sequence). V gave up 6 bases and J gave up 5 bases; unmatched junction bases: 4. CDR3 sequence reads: CASRGGADEQYF. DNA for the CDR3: TGTGCCAGCAGGGGAGGGGCCGACGAGCAGTACTTC.

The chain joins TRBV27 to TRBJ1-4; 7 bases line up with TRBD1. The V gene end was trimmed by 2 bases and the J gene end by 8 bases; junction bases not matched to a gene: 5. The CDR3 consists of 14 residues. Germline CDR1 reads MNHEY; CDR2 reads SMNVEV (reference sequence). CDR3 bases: TGTGCCAGCAGTTTAGCCCAGGGGGAGGAAAAACTGTTTTTT. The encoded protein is CASSLAQGEEKLFF.

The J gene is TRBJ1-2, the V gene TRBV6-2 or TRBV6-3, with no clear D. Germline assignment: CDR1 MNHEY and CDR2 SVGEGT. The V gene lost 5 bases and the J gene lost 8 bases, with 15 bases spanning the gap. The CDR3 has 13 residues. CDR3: CASSLQITEGYTF. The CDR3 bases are TGTGCCAGCAGTCTTCAGATCACGGAGGGCTACACCTTC.

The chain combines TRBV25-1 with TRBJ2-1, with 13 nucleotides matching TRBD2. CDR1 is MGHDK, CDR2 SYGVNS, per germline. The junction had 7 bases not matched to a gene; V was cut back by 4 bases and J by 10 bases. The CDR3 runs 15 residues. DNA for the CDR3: TGTGCCAGCAGTGGAGGACTAGCGGGAGAGGGGGAGCAGTTCTTC. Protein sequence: CASSGGLAGEGEQFF. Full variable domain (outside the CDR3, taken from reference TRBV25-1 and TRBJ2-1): EADIYQTPRYLVIGTGKKITLECSQTMGHDKMYWYQQDPGMELHLIHYSYGVNSTEKGDLSSESTVSRIRTEHFPLTLESARPSHTSQYLCASSGGLAGEGEQFFGPGTRLTVL.

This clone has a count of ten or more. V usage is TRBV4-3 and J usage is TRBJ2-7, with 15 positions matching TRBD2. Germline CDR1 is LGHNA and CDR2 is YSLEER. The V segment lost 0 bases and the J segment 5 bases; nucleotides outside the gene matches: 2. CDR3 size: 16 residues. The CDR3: CASSQDRTSGGDEQYF. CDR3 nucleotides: TGCGCCAGCAGCCAAGACCGGACTAGCGGGGGGGACGAGCAGTACTTC.

The CDR3 region has the DNA TGTGCCAGCAGTAACGGTGGGCGACAAGAGACCCAGTACTTC. This codes for CASSNGGRQETQYF. The rearrangement uses TRBV6-2 or TRBV6-3 and TRBJ2-5, with no clear D. Germline CDR1 reads MNHEY; CDR2 reads SVGEGT. Trimming took 5 bases from V and 2 from J, leaving 12 bases between them. The CDR3 is 14 residues long.

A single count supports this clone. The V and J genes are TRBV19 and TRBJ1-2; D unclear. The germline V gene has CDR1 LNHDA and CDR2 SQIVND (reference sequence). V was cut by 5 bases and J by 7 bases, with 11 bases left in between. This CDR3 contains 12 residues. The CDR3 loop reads CASSPPLGGYTF. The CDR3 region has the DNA TGTGCCAGTAGTCCCCCCCTCGGTGGCTACACCTTC. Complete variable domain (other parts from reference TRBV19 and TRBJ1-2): DGGITQSPKYLFRKEGQNVTLSCEQNLNHDAMYWYRQDPGQGLRLIYYSQIVNDFQKGDIAEGYSVSREKKESFPLTVTSAQKNPTAFYLCASSPPLGGYTFGSGTRLTVV.

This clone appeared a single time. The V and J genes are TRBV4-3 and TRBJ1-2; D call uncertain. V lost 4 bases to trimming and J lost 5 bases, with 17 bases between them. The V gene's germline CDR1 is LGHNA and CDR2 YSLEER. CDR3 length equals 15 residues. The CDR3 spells CASSLQPGGEYGYTF. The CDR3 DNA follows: TGCGCCAGCAGCCTCCAACCGGGAGGCGAGTATGGCTACACCTTC.

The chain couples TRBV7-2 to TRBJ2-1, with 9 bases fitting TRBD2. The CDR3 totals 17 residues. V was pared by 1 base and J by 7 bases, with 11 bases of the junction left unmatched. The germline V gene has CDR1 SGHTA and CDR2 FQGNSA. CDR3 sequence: CASSLVALAGISNEQFF. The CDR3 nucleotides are TGTGCCAGCAGCTTAGTCGCGCTAGCGGGAATCAGTAATGAGCAGTTCTTC.

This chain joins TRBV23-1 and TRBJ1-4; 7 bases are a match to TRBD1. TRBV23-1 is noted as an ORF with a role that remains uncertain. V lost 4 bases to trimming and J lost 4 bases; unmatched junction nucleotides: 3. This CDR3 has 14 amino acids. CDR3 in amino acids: CASSPTGSNEKLFF. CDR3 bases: TGCGCCAGCAGTCCGACAGGGAGTAATGAAAAACTGTTTTTT.

CDR3 bases: TGTGCCACCCAGACTAGCGGGAGGGCCACCTACAATGAGCAGTTCTTC. Its translation: CATQTSGRATYNEQFF. The V gene is TRBV10-3, the J gene TRBJ2-1; 14 nucleotides match TRBD2. The CDR3 extends over 16 amino acids. Germline CDR1 and CDR2: ENHRY and SYGVKD. The V and J ends lost 10 bases and 2 bases, in that order; junction bases with no gene match: 7.